Listed below are T cell receptor beta chains from one sample, sequenced in a study of shared clonotypes between healthy human individuals. The table came from immunoSEQ multiplex PCR; TCRdb's copy has only in-frame clones and leaves some out. The sample shows roughly 2.6 million clones, around 90% of them seen only once. The sequenced sample was naive CD4+ T cells sorted from blood. All receptors come from a man aged 18 to 30 in good health. Both conserved end residues are part of each CDR3. The D gene is left open where the match is weak. Clone size is given for some rows only: seen once, a few or many times, or a class if the clone is expanded.

V gene: TRBV4-1
J gene: TRBJ2-7
CDR3 length: 16
clone size: once
D gene: NA
CDR3 protein: CASSQEKTQGIYEQYF
CDR3 DNA: TGCGCCAGCAGCCAAGAAAAGACACAGGGAATCTACGAGCAGTACTTC

V gene: TRBV5-1
J gene: TRBJ2-1
CDR3 length: 16
clone size: NA
D gene: NA
CDR3 protein: CASSLGAVGVIDEQFF
CDR3 DNA: TGCGCCAGCAGCTTGGGGGCAGTAGGGGTCATCGATGAGCAGTTCTTC

V gene: TRBV6-6
J gene: TRBJ1-2
CDR3 length: 15
clone size: once
D gene: NA
CDR3 protein: CASSYYREGNYGYTF
CDR3 DNA: TGTGCCAGCAGTTACTACCGGGAGGGTAACTATGGCTACACCTTC

V gene: TRBV6-1
J gene: TRBJ2-7
CDR3 length: 13
clone size: NA
D gene: NA
CDR3 protein: CAAWEGGYYEQYF
CDR3 DNA: TGTGCCGCCTGGGAGGGGGGCTACTACGAGCAGTACTTC

V gene: TRBV5-1
J gene: TRBJ2-5
CDR3 length: 16
clone size: NA
D gene: TRBD1
CDR3 protein: CASSPGQGGPQETQYF
CDR3 DNA: TGCGCCAGCAGCCCCGGACAGGGGGGGCCCCAAGAGACCCAGTACTTC

V gene: TRBV2
J gene: TRBJ1-2
CDR3 length: 14
clone size: NA
D gene: TRBD1
CDR3 protein: CASSLTGGDYGYTF
CDR3 DNA: TGTGCCAGCAGTTTGACAGGGGGCGACTATGGCTACACCTTC

V gene: TRBV2
J gene: TRBJ2-5
CDR3 length: 14
clone size: NA
D gene: NA
CDR3 protein: CASRDRDLQETQYF
CDR3 DNA: TGTGCCAGCAGAGACCGGGACCTCCAAGAGACCCAGTACTTC

V gene: TRBV9
J gene: TRBJ2-3
CDR3 length: 19
clone size: NA
D gene: TRBD1
CDR3 protein: CASSARDRVPTPSQDTQYF
CDR3 DNA: TGTGCCAGCAGCGCCCGGGACAGGGTACCCACCCCTTCACAAGATACGCAGTATTTT

V gene: TRBV6-6
J gene: TRBJ2-3
CDR3 length: 13
clone size: NA
D gene: NA
CDR3 protein: CASSLVVGDTQYF
CDR3 DNA: TGTGCCAGCAGTTTAGTGGTCGGAGATACGCAGTATTTT

V gene: TRBV4-1
J gene: TRBJ2-3
CDR3 length: 12
clone size: NA
D gene: NA
CDR3 protein: CASSRKGPPANF
CDR3 DNA: TGCGCCAGCAGTCGTAAGGGACCCCCAGCGAATTTT

V gene: TRBV6-1
J gene: TRBJ2-2
CDR3 length: 12
clone size: NA
D gene: NA
CDR3 protein: CASKADAGELFF
CDR3 DNA: TGTGCCAGCAAGGCAGATGCCGGGGAGCTGTTTTTT

V gene: TRBV19
J gene: TRBJ1-5
CDR3 length: 14
clone size: few
D gene: NA
CDR3 protein: CASSMEGAHQPQHF
CDR3 DNA: TGTGCCAGTAGTATGGAGGGCGCCCATCAGCCCCAGCATTTT

V gene: TRBV10-2
J gene: TRBJ2-2
CDR3 length: 12
clone size: NA
D gene: NA
CDR3 protein: CASRDLTGELFF
CDR3 DNA: TGCGCCAGCAGGGATTTAACCGGGGAGCTGTTTTTT

V gene: TRBV6-5
J gene: TRBJ1-6
CDR3 length: 14
clone size: NA
D gene: NA
CDR3 protein: CASSYSGGNSPLHF
CDR3 DNA: TGTGCCAGCAGTTACTCGGGGGGAAATTCACCCCTCCACTTT

V gene: TRBV19
J gene: TRBJ2-3
CDR3 length: 17
clone size: NA
D gene: NA
CDR3 protein: CASSNNAGALSTDTQYF
CDR3 DNA: TGTGCCAGTAGTAACAATGCGGGGGCCTTAAGCACAGATACGCAGTATTTT

V gene: TRBV11-2
J gene: TRBJ2-5
CDR3 length: 13
clone size: NA
D gene: NA
CDR3 protein: CASSFPSAETQYF
CDR3 DNA: TGTGCCAGCAGCTTTCCCTCCGCGGAGACCCAGTACTTC

V gene: TRBV5-4
J gene: TRBJ1-6
CDR3 length: 15
clone size: NA
D gene: TRBD1
CDR3 protein: CASSLEAGGVSPLHF
CDR3 DNA: TGTGCCAGCAGCTTGGAGGCAGGGGGCGTTTCACCCCTCCACTTT

V gene: TRBV30
J gene: TRBJ1-3
CDR3 length: 15
clone size: NA
D gene: NA
CDR3 protein: CAWSVQTVGGNTIYF
CDR3 DNA: TGTGCCTGGAGTGTACAGACAGTAGGTGGAAACACCATATATTTT

V gene: TRBV19
J gene: TRBJ1-5
CDR3 length: 13
clone size: NA
D gene: NA
CDR3 protein: CASSDWAGQPQHF
CDR3 DNA: TGTGCCAGTAGCGACTGGGCGGGTCAGCCCCAGCATTTT

V gene: TRBV9
J gene: TRBJ1-1
CDR3 length: 17
clone size: few
D gene: NA
CDR3 protein: CASSARSGTLVNTEAFF
CDR3 DNA: TGTGCCAGCAGCGCTAGATCCGGGACATTGGTGAACACTGAAGCTTTCTTT

V gene: TRBV15
J gene: TRBJ2-1
CDR3 length: 18
clone size: NA
D gene: TRBD2
CDR3 protein: CATSRGLAGVPPYNEQFF
CDR3 DNA: TGTGCCACCAGCAGAGGACTAGCGGGAGTGCCACCCTACAATGAGCAGTTCTTC

V gene: TRBV7-2
J gene: TRBJ2-7
CDR3 length: 13
clone size: NA
D gene: NA
CDR3 protein: CASSLEPKYEQYF
CDR3 DNA: TGTGCCAGCAGCTTAGAACCGAAATACGAGCAGTACTTC

V gene: TRBV11-3
J gene: TRBJ2-3
CDR3 length: 16
clone size: NA
D gene: TRBD1
CDR3 protein: CASSSRTGGGTDTQYF
CDR3 DNA: TGTGCCAGCAGCTCTAGGACAGGGGGCGGCACAGATACGCAGTATTTT

V gene: TRBV11-2
J gene: TRBJ2-1
CDR3 length: 16
clone size: NA
D gene: TRBD2
CDR3 protein: CASSLTSGIVNNEQFF
CDR3 DNA: TGTGCCAGCAGCTTAACTAGCGGGATTGTAAATAATGAGCAGTTCTTC

V gene: TRBV29-1
J gene: TRBJ2-3
CDR3 length: 13
clone size: NA
D gene: TRBD1
CDR3 protein: CSVSPGQTDTQYF
CDR3 DNA: TGCAGCGTTTCACCGGGACAGACAGATACGCAGTATTTT

V gene: TRBV25-1
J gene: TRBJ1-4
CDR3 length: 15
clone size: NA
D gene: NA
CDR3 protein: CASSEFKGDSEKLFF
CDR3 DNA: TGTGCCAGCAGTGAATTCAAGGGCGACAGCGAAAAACTGTTTTTT

V gene: TRBV18
J gene: TRBJ2-5
CDR3 length: 14
clone size: NA
D gene: NA
CDR3 protein: CASSPLSQQETQYF
CDR3 DNA: TGTGCCAGCTCACCACTGAGTCAGCAAGAGACCCAGTACTTC

V gene: TRBV9
J gene: TRBJ2-3
CDR3 length: 15
clone size: NA
D gene: TRBD2
CDR3 protein: CASSPGRSSTDTQYF
CDR3 DNA: TGTGCCAGCAGCCCCGGGAGGTCTAGCACAGATACGCAGTATTTT

V gene: TRBV19
J gene: TRBJ2-7
CDR3 length: 15
clone size: NA
D gene: TRBD2
CDR3 protein: CASSTTSGSPYEQYF
CDR3 DNA: TGTGCCAGTAGTACGACTAGCGGGAGCCCCTACGAGCAGTACTTC

V gene: TRBV10-3
J gene: TRBJ1-6
CDR3 length: 15
clone size: NA
D gene: NA
CDR3 protein: CAINDRLSYNSPLHF
CDR3 DNA: TGTGCCATCAACGACAGACTCTCCTATAATTCACCCCTCCACTTT

V gene: TRBV5-6
J gene: TRBJ1-5
CDR3 length: 12
clone size: few
D gene: NA
CDR3 protein: CASSLDGQPQHF
CDR3 DNA: TGTGCCAGCAGCTTGGATGGTCAGCCCCAGCATTTT

V gene: TRBV4-1
J gene: TRBJ2-3
CDR3 length: 16
clone size: once
D gene: NA
CDR3 protein: CASSHDGTRDGDTQYF
CDR3 DNA: TGCGCCAGCAGCCATGACGGGACACGGGACGGGGATACGCAGTATTTT

V gene: TRBV10-1
J gene: TRBJ2-1
CDR3 length: 15
clone size: NA
D gene: TRBD2
CDR3 protein: CASSPGTSAYNEQFF
CDR3 DNA: TGCGCCAGCAGTCCCGGGACTAGCGCTTACAATGAGCAGTTCTTC

V gene: TRBV7-9
J gene: TRBJ1-6
CDR3 length: 14
clone size: NA
D gene: NA
CDR3 protein: CASSFDSNNSPLHF
CDR3 DNA: TGTGCCAGCAGCTTCGACAGCAATAATTCACCCCTCCACTTT

V gene: TRBV9
J gene: TRBJ1-5
CDR3 length: 15
clone size: NA
D gene: NA
CDR3 protein: CASSVDGGSNQPQHF
CDR3 DNA: TGTGCCAGCAGCGTAGACGGGGGGAGCAATCAGCCCCAGCATTTT

V gene: TRBV9
J gene: TRBJ1-6
CDR3 length: 14
clone size: NA
D gene: NA
CDR3 protein: CASSAMRGESPLHF
CDR3 DNA: TGTGCCAGCAGCGCGATGAGGGGGGAATCACCCCTCCACTTT

V gene: TRBV19
J gene: TRBJ2-7
CDR3 length: 15
clone size: NA
D gene: NA
CDR3 protein: CASSMGGAGQNEQYF
CDR3 DNA: TGTGCCAGTAGTATGGGGGGGGCAGGGCAGAACGAGCAGTACTTC

V gene: TRBV7-2
J gene: TRBJ1-6
CDR3 length: 15
clone size: NA
D gene: TRBD1
CDR3 protein: CASSTRDRGNSPLHF
CDR3 DNA: TGTGCCAGCAGCACGCGGGACAGGGGTAATTCACCCCTCCACTTT

V gene: TRBV10-3
J gene: TRBJ2-2
CDR3 length: 15
clone size: NA
D gene: TRBD1
CDR3 protein: CAISEGQGSTGELFF
CDR3 DNA: TGTGCCATCAGTGAGGGACAGGGAAGCACCGGGGAGCTGTTTTTT

V gene: TRBV7-9
J gene: TRBJ1-1
CDR3 length: 12
clone size: NA
D gene: NA
CDR3 protein: CASSLAGDEAFF
CDR3 DNA: TGTGCCAGCAGCTTAGCAGGCGATGAAGCTTTCTTT

V gene: TRBV19
J gene: TRBJ2-7
CDR3 length: 13
clone size: once
D gene: NA
CDR3 protein: CASSMPASKEQYF
CDR3 DNA: TGTGCCAGTAGTATGCCGGCCAGTAAGGAGCAGTACTTC

V gene: TRBV5-1
J gene: TRBJ2-5
CDR3 length: 17
clone size: NA
D gene: TRBD2
CDR3 protein: CASSSASGSPLYETQYF
CDR3 DNA: TGCGCCAGCAGCTCAGCTAGCGGGAGCCCCCTCTACGAGACCCAGTACTTC

V gene: TRBV5-1
J gene: TRBJ1-2
CDR3 length: 12
clone size: once
D gene: NA
CDR3 protein: CASSLDLNGYTF
CDR3 DNA: TGCGCCAGCAGCTTGGATTTAAATGGCTACACCTTC

V gene: TRBV4-3
J gene: TRBJ2-7
CDR3 length: 15
clone size: NA
D gene: NA
CDR3 protein: CASSQDFEGTYEQYF
CDR3 DNA: TGCGCCAGCAGCCAAGATTTTGAGGGGACCTACGAGCAGTACTTC

V gene: TRBV2
J gene: TRBJ2-3
CDR3 length: 15
clone size: NA
D gene: NA
CDR3 protein: CASSRGGENTDTQYF
CDR3 DNA: TGTGCCAGCAGTAGAGGGGGAGAGAACACAGATACGCAGTATTTT

V gene: TRBV19
J gene: TRBJ2-2
CDR3 length: 17
clone size: NA
D gene: TRBD1
CDR3 protein: CASSIAGTGTNTGELFF
CDR3 DNA: TGTGCCAGTAGTATAGCAGGGACAGGGACGAACACCGGGGAGCTGTTTTTT